This entry describes one T cell receptor beta chain. This entry comes from a study of blood T cell repertoires in COVID-19. There are 15 residues in the CDR3. Trimming took off 3 bases at V and 0 bases at J, with 13 bases between the two ends. The germline gives CDR1 SGHRS, CDR2 YFSETQ. Clones were read by immunoSEQ multiplex PCR, and TCRdb kept only the in-frame ones, dropping some. The sample has 23,000 or so clones; roughly nine tenths are singletons. Sequencing used peripheral blood. V usage is TRBV5-1 and J usage is TRBJ2-7; D might be TRBD2 (6 bases). This clonotype was obtained from a woman between 65 and 79 years old with active COVID-19. The CDR3 is CASSSRDGSSYEQYF. DNA for the CDR3: TGCGCCAGCAGCTCCAGGGACGGGAGCTCCTACGAGCAGTACTTC.